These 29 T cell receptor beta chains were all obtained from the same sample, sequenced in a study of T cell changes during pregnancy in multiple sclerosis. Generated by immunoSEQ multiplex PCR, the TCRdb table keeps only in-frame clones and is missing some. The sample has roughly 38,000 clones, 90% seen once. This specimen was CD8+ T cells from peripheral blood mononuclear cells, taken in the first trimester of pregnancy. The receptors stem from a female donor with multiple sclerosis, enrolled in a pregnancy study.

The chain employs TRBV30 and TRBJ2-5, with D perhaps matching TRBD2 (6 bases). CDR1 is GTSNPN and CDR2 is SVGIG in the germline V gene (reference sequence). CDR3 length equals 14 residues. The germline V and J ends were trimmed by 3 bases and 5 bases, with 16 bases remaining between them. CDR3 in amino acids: CAWRKWGDYETQYF. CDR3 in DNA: TGTGCCTGGAGAAAATGGGGGGATTATGAGACCCAGTACTTC.

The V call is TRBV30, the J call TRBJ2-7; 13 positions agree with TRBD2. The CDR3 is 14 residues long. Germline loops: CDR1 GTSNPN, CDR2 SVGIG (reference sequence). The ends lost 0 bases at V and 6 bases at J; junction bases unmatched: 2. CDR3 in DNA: TGTGCCTGGAGTGTAACTAGCGGGAGGGCCGAGCAGTACTTC. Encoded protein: CAWSVTSGRAEQYF.

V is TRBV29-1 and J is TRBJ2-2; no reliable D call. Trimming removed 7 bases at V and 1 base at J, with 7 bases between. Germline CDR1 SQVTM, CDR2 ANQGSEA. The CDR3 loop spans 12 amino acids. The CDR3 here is CSAAWNTGELFF. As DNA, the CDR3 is TGCAGCGCCGCGTGGAACACCGGGGAGCTGTTTTTT.

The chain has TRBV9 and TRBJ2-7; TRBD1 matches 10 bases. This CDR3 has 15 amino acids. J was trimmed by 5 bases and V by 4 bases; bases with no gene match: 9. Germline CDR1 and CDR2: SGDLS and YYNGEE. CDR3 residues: CASSPTGGFMDEQYF. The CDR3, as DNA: TGTGCCAGCAGCCCGACAGGGGGCTTCATGGACGAGCAGTACTTC.

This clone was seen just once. CDR3 nucleotides: TGTGCCAGCAGCTATTCTGACAGGGGGCTAGAAAACACCATATATTTT. Translating it yields CASSYSDRGLENTIYF. The chain recombines TRBV7-9 with TRBJ1-3, with 10 bases lining up with TRBD1. This CDR3 region has 16 residues. Per germline, CDR1 SEHNR and CDR2 FQNEAQ (reference sequence). J was trimmed by 6 bases and V by 4 bases; bases with no gene match: 9.

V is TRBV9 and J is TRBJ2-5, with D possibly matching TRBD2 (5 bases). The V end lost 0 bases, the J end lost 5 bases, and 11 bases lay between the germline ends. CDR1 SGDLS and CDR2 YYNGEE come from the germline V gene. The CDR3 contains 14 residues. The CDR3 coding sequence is TGTGCCAGCAGCGTAGGGAGCGGTTGGGAGACCCAGTACTTC. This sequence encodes CASSVGSGWETQYF.

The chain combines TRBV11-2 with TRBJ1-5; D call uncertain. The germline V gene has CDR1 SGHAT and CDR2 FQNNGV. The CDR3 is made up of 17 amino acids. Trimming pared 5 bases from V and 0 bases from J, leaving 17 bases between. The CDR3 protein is CASSPTTSTYSNQPQHF. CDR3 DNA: TGTGCCAGCAGCCCGACGACAAGCACTTATAGCAATCAGCCCCAGCATTTT.

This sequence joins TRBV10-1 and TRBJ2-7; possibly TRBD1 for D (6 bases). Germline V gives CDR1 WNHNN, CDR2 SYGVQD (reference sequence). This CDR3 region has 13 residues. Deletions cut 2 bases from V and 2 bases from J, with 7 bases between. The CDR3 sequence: CASSEDRTYEQYF. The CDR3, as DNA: TGCGCCAGCAGTGAGGACAGGACCTACGAGCAGTACTTC.

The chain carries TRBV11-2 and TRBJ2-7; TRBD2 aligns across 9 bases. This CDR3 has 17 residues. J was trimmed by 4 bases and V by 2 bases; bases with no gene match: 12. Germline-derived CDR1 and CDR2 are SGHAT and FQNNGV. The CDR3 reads CASSLMSGGYVGYEQYF. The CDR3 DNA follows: TGTGCCAGCAGCTTAATGAGCGGGGGGTACGTAGGATACGAGCAGTACTTC.

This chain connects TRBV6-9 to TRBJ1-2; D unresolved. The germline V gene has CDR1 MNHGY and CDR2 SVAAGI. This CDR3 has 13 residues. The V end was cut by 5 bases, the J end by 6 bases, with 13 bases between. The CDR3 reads CASSPSPSDGYTF. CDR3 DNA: TGTGCCAGCAGTCCCTCCCCTTCGGATGGCTACACCTTC.

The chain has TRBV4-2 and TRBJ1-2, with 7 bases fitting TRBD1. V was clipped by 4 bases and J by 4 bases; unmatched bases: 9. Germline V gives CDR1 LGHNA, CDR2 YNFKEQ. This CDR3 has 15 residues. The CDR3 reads CASSPPLTGPYGYTF. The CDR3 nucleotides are TGTGCCAGCAGCCCCCCATTGACAGGGCCCTATGGCTACACCTTC.

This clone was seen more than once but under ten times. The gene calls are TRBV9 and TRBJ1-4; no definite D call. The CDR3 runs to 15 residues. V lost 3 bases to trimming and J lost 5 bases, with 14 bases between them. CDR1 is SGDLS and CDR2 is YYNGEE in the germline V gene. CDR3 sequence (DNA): TGTGCCAGCAGCGCGGAAACGGGAAAGAATGAAAAACTGTTTTTT. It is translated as CASSAETGKNEKLFF.

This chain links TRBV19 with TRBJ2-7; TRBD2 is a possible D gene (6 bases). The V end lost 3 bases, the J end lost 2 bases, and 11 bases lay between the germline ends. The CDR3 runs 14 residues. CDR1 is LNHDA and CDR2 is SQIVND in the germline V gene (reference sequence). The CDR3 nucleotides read TGTGCCAGTAGTATGTCCGGGAGCACCTACGAGCAGTACTTC. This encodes CASSMSGSTYEQYF.

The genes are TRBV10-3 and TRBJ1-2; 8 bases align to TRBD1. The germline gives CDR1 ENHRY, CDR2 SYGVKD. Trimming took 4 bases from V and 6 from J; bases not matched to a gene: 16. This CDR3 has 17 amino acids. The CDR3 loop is CAISVNRDHGTGDGYTF. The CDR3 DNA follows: TGTGCCATCAGTGTCAACAGAGATCATGGGACAGGCGATGGCTACACCTTC.

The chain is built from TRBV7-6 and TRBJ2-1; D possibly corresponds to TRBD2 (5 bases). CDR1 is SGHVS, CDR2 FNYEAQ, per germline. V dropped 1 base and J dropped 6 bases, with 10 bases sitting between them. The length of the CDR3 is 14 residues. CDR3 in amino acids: CASSLGETGNEQFF. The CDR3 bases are TGTGCCAGCAGCTTAGGGGAGACTGGCAATGAGCAGTTCTTC.

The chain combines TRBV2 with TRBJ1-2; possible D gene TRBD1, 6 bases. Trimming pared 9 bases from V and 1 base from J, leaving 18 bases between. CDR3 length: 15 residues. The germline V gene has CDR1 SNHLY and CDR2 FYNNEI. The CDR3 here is CASIDRGGDNYGYTF. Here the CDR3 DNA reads TGTGCCAGTATCGACCGAGGGGGGGATAACTATGGCTACACCTTC.

The CDR3 sequence: CAINRDNTDTQYF. Written as DNA, the CDR3 is TGTGCCATCAACCGGGACAACACAGATACGCAGTATTTT. This chain connects TRBV10-3 to TRBJ2-3; D is perhaps TRBD1 (6 bases). The germline V gene encodes CDR1 ENHRY and CDR2 SYGVKD. Trimming removed 7 bases from V and 2 bases from J, with 10 bases in between. The CDR3 consists of 13 residues.

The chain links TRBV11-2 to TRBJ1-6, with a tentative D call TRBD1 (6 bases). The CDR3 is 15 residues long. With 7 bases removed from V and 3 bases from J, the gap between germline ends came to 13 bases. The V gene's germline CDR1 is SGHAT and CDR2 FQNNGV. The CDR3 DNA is TGTGCCAGCAACCACGGACAGAACTATAATTCACCCCTCCACTTT. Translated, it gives CASNHGQNYNSPLHF.

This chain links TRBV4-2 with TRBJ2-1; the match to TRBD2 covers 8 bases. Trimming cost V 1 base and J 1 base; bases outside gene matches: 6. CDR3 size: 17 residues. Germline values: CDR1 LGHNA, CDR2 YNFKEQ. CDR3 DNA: TGTGCCAGCAGCCAAGGATTCGGCGGGGGGTCCTACAATGAGCAGTTCTTC. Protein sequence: CASSQGFGGGSYNEQFF.

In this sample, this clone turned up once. CDR3 in amino acids: CASSKAGTGGFDPAEAFF. Here the CDR3 DNA reads TGTGCCAGCAGCAAAGCGGGGACAGGGGGCTTCGATCCCGCTGAAGCTTTCTTT. V gene TRBV21-1 combines with J gene TRBJ1-1; the D call TRBD1 from the table was never checked on the DNA. TRBV21-1 has pseudogene status. This CDR3 region has 18 residues.

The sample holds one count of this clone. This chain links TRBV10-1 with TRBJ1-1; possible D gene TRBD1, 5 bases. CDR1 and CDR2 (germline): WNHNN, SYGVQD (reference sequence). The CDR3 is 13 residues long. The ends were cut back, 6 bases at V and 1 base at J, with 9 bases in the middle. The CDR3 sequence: CASRDTWNTEAFF. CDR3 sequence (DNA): TGCGCCAGCAGGGACACCTGGAACACTGAAGCTTTCTTT.

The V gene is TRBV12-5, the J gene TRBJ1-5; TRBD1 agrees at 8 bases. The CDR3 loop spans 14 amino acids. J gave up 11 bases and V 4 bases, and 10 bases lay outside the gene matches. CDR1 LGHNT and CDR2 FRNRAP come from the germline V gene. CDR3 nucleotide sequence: TGTGCTAGTGGTTACGGGACAGGCCCTTCGACCCAGCATTTT. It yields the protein CASGYGTGPSTQHF.

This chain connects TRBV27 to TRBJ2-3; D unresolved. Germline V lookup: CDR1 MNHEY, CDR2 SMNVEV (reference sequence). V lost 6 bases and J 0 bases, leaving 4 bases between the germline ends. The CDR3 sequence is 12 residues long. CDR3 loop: CASSPSTDTQYF. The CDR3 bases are TGTGCCAGCAGCCCGAGCACAGATACGCAGTATTTT.

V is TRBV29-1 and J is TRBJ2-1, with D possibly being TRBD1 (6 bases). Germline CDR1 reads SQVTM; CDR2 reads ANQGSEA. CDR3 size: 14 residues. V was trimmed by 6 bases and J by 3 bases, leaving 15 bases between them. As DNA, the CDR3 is TGCAGCGTACAGGGCTCCGAGGGCTACAATGAGCAGTTCTTC. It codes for CSVQGSEGYNEQFF.

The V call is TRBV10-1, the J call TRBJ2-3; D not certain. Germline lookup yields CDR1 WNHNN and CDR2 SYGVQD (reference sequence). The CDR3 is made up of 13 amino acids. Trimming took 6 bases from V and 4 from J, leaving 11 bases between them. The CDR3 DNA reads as TGCGCCAGCAGCCTTTCCCCGGCAGATACGCAGTATTTT. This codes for CASSLSPADTQYF.

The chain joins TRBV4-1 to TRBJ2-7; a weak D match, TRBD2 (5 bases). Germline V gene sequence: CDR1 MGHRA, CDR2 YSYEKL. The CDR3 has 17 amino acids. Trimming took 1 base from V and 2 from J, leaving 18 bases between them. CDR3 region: CASSQVSGRAGTYEQYF. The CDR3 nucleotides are TGCGCCAGCAGCCAAGTAAGCGGACGGGCGGGTACCTACGAGCAGTACTTC.

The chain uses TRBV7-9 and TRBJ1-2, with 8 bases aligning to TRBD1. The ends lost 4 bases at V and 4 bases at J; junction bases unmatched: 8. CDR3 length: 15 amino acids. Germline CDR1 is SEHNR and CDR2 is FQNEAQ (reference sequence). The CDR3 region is CASSCWDRLPYGYTF. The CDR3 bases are TGTGCCAGCAGCTGCTGGGACAGGCTCCCCTATGGCTACACCTTC.

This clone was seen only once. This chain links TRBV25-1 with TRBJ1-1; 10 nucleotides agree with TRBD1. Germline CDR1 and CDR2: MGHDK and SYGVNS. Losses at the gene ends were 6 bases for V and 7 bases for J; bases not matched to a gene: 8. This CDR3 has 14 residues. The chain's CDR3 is CASRRRQGANEAFF. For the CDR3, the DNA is TGTGCCAGCAGGAGACGACAGGGGGCCAATGAAGCTTTCTTT.

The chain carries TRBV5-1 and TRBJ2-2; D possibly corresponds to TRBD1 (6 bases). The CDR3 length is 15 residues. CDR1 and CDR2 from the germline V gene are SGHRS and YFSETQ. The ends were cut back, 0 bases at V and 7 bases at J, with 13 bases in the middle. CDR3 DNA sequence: TGCGCCAGCAGCTTGGCCTGGGGGCGCGACGGGGAGCTGTTTTTT. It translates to CASSLAWGRDGELFF.